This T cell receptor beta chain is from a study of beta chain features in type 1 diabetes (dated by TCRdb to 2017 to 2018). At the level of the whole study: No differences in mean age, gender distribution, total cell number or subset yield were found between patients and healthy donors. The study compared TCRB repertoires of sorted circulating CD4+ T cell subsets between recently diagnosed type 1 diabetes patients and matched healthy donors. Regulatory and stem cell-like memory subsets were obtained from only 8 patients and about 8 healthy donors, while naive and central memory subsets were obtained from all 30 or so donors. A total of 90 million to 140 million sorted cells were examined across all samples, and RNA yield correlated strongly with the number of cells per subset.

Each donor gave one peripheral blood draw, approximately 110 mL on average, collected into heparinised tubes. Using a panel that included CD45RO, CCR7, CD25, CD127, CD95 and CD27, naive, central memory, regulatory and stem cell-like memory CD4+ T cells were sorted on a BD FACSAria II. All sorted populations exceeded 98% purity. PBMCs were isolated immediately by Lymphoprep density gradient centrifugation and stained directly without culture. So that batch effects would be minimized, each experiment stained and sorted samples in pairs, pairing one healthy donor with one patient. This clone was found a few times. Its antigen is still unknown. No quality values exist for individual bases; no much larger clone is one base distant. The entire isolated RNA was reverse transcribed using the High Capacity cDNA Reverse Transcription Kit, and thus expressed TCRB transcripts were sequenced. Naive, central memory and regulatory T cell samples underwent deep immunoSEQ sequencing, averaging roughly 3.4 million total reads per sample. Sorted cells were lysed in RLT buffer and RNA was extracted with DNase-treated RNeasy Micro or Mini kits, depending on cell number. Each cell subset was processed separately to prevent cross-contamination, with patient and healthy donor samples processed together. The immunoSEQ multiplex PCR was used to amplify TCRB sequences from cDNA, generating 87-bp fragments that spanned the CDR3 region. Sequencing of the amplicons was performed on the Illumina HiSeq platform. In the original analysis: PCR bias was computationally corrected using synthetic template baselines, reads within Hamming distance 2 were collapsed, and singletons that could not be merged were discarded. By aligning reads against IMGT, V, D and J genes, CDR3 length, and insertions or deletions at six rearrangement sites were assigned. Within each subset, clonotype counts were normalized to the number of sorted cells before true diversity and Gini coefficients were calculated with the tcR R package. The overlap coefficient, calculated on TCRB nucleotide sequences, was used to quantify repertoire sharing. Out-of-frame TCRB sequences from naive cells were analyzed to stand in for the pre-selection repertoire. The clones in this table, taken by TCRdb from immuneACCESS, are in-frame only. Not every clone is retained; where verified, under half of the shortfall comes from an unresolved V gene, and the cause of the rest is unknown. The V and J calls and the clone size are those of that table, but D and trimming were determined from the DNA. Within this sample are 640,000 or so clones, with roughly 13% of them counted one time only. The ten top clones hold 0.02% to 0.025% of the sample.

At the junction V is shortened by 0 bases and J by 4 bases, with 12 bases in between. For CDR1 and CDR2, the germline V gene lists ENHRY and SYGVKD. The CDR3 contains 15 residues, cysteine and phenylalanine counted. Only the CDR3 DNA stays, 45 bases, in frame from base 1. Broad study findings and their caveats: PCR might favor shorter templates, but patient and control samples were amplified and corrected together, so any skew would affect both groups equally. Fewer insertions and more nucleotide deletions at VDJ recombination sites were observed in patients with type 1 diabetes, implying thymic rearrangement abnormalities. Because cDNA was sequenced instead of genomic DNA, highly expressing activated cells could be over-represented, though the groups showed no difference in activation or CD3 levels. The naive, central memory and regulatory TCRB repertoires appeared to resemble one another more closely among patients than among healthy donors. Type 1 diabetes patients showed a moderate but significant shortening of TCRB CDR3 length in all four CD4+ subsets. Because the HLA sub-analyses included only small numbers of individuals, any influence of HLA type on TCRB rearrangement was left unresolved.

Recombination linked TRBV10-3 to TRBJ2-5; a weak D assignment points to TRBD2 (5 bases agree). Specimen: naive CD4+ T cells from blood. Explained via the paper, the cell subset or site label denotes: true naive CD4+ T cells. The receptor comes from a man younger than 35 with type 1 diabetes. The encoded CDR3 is CAISESALAGETQYF. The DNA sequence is TGTGCCATCAGTGAGTCTGCCCTCGCGGGAGAGACCCAGTACTTC.